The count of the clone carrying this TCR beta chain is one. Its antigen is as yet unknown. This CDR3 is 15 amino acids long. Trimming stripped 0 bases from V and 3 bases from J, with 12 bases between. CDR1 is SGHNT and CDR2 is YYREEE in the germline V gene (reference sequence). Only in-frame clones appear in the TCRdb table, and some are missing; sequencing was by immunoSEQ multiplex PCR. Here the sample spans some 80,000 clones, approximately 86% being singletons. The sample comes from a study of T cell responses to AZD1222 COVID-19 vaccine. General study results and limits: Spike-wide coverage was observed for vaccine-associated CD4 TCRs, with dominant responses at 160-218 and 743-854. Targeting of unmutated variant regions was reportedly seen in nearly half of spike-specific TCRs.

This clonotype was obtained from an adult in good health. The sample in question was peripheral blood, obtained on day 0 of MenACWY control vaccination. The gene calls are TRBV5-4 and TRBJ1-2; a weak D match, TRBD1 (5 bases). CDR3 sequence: CASSLAGFKDYGYTF. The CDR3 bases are TGTGCCAGCAGCTTGGCAGGGTTTAAGGACTATGGCTACACCTTC.